This T cell receptor (beta chain) appears in the sequencing data of a study of sequential checkpoint blockade in melanoma. Method: immunoSEQ multiplex PCR; TCRdb's copy keeps in-frame clones and lacks some. The sample lists about 13,000 clones, roughly 82% occurring once. In germline, CDR1 is SGHAT, CDR2 FQNNGV. This CDR3 has 14 amino acids. V dropped 3 bases and J dropped 5 bases, with 14 bases sitting between them. Indicated treatment: randomized to nivolumab then ipilimumab (arm A) or the reverse (arm B). DNA-damaging chemotherapy had not been given to any patient beforehand. Sorted cells were live CD3+CD8+, lacking CD19 and CD56, from PBMCs.

The material was CD8+ T cells sorted from blood (inferred from file names), obtained from a patient given nivolumab and ipilimumab in sequence. J is TRBJ2-7 and V is TRBV11-2, with D perhaps matching TRBD1 (5 bases). The sequence was collected from a human donor with melanoma. CDR3 sequence: CASSFGRVADEQYF. The CDR3 DNA follows: TGTGCCAGCAGCTTCGGCAGGGTGGCCGACGAGCAGTACTTC.